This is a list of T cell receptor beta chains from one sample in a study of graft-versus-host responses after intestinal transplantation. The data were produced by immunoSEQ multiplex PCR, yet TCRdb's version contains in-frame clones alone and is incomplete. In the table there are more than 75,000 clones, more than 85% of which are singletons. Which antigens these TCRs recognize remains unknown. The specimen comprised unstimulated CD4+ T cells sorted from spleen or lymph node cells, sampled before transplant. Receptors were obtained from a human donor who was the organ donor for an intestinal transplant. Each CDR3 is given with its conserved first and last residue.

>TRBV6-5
CASSDRLLNYGYTF
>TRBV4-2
CASSQGDRSSGNTIYF
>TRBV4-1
CASSQETDRNYGYTF
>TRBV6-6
CASSAGQSLPYGYTF
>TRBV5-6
CASSLWAWPYNEQFF
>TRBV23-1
CASEADRCEPQHF
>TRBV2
CASRGGIETQYF
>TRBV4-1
CASSQTGVAVNYGYTF
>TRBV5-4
CASSFSSGNTIYF
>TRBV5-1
CASSKDWASYGYTF
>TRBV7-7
CASSLGHTRLGESGEQFF
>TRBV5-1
CASSQGENTGELFF
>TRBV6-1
CASSEELPKRSTQYF
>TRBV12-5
CASGLVTSGRAYEQYF
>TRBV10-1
CASSPLDRVDYGYTF
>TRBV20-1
CSARQNTEAFF
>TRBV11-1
CASSLGQGWNYGYTF
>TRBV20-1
CSAGTSEQFF
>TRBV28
CASSLRGRFSAFF
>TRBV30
CAWTLGGRGGYTF
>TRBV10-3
CAILARRNTIYF
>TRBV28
CASSYGQSGYTF
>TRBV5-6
CASSFAQGGGNTIYF
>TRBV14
CASSQGRTGFEQFF
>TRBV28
CASSPLSYEQYF
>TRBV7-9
CASSLGPGQGISEAFF
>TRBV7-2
CASSPNGGRNTGELFF
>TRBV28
CASSLGGTGANVLTF
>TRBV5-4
CASSLGGQGARSYNSPLHF
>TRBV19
CASSILTGKAKNIQYF
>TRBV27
CASSLGRENNEQFF
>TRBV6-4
CASSSSGRAVSEQFF
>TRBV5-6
CASSFSWGREQYF
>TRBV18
CASSSTGYSNQPQHF
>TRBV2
CASSGRTVTYEQYF
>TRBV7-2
CASSLVEGYNEQFF
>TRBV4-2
CASSQDETRRRPYEQYF
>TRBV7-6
CASSLRLASHEQYF
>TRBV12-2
CASRAQGDCPSIQYF
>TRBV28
CASSLRTGYQPQHF
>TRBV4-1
CASRGVGGGGETQYF
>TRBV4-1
CASHGGGGIAYNEQFF
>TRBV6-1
CASSHVGEQYF
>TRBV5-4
CASARGHPSQETQYF
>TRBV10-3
CAISDGGRAEIADTQYF
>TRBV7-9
CASSLSPGQGNYGYTF
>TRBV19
CASSTGSRYTDTQYF
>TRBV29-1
CSVARLAGVPDTQYF
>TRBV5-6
CASSLRLTGSPLHF
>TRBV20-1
CSARGHPEAFF
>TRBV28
CASSGVKRDLTDTQYF
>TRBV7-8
CASHAGGIQETQYF
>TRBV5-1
CASSQDRGQTDTQYF
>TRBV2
CASRTGGGTEAFF
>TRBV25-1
CASIEGGEGKNIQYF